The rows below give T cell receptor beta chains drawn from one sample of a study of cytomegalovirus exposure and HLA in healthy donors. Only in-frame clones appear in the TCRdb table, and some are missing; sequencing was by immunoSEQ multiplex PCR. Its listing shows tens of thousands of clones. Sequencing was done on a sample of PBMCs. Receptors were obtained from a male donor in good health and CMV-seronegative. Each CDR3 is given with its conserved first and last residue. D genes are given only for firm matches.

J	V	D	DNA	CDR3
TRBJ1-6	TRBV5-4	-	TGTGCCAGCAGTTCTAGGACCGGCGGGGATTCACCCCTCCACTTT	CASSSRTGGDSPLHF
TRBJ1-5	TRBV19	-	TGTGCCAGTAGTTTCCGGGTCGGTGAGAGAAATCAGCCCCAGCATTTT	CASSFRVGERNQPQHF
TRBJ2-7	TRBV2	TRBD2	TGTGCCAGCGGGACTAGCGGGAGCGAGCAGTACTTC	CASGTSGSEQYF
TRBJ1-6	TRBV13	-	TGTGCCAGCAGCCTAGAGGGAGGGTCCCCCCTCCACTTT	CASSLEGGSPLHF
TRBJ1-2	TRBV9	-	TGTGCCAGCAGCGTTTTCGGGGGTAACTATGGCTACACCTTC	CASSVFGGNYGYTF